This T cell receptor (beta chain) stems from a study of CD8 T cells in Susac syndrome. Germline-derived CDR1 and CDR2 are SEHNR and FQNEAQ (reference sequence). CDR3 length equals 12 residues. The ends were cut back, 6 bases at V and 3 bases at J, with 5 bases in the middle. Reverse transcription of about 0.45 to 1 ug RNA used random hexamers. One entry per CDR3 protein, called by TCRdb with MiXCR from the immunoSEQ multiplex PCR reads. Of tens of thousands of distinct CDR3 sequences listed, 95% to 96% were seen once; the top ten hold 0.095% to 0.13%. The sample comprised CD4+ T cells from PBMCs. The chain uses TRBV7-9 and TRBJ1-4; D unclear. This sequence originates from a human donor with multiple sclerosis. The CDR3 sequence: CASSAANEKLFF. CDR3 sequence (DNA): TGTGCCAGCAGTGCCGCTAATGAAAAACTGTTTTTT.